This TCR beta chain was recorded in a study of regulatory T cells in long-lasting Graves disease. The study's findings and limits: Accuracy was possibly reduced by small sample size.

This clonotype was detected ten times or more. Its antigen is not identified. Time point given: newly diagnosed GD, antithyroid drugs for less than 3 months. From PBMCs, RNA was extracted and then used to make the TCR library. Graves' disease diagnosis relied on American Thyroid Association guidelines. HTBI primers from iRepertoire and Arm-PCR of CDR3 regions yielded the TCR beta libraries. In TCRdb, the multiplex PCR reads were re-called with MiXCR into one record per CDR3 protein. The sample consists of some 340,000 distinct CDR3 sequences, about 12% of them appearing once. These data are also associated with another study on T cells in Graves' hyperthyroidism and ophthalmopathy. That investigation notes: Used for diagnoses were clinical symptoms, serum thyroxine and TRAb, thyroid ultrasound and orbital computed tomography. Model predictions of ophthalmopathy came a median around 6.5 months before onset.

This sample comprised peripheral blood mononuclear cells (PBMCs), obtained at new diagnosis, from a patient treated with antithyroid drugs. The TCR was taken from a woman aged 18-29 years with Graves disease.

The CDR3 loop reads CASSWTGEAFF. CDR3 bases: TGTGCCAGCAGCTGGACAGGGGAAGCTTTCTTT. The chain recombines TRBV12-3 or TRBV12-4 with TRBJ1-1; 8 nucleotides line up with TRBD1. The CDR3 spans 11 residues. The junction had 2 bases not matched to a gene; V was cut back by 6 bases and J by 8 bases.